A selection of T cell receptor beta chains follows, all from one sample in a study of CD8 T cells in ankylosing spondylitis. MiXCR was run by TCRdb on the 5' RACE reads, yielding one entry per CDR3 protein. Among approximately 260,000 distinct CDR3 sequences listed, 15% to 20% were seen once. The specimen sequenced was blood, either unsorted or a sorted T cell fraction (not recorded which). The receptors stem from a male donor with ankylosing spondylitis or in good health (not recorded which). CDR3s include the opening cysteine and the closing phenylalanine or tryptophan. The order of the fields is J gene, CDR3 length, clone size, D gene, V gene, CDR3 DNA, CDR3 protein. The D gene is left open where the match is weak. Clone sizes are given selectively: once, few, many, or a class where the clone is expanded.

TRBJ2-1 14 many TRBD2 TRBV29-1 TGCAGCTCGAAGCGGGAGGGCCCCTACAATGAGCAGTTCTTC CSSKREGPYNEQFF
TRBJ2-7 18 - TRBD2 TRBV5-4 TGTGCCAGCAGCTTTGGAGATAAGATAGCGGGAGTATTCGGGGAGCCGTACTTC CASSFGDKIAGVFGEPYF
TRBJ1-2 15 few - TRBV27 TGTGCCAGCAGTCACGGCGGAGAAAATAACTATGGCTACACCTTC CASSHGGENNYGYTF
TRBJ2-3 11 - - TRBV9 TGTGCCCCCCCCCGCACAGATACGCAGTATTTT CAPPRTDTQYF
TRBJ2-7 16 many TRBD2 TRBV29-1 TGCAGCGCCAGACTAGCGGGAAATGCGTGGTCCTACGAGCAGTACTTC CSARLAGNAWSYEQYF
TRBJ2-3 13 few - TRBV5-1 TGCGCCAGCAGCTGGACGGTTGGAGATACGCAGTATTTT CASSWTVGDTQYF
TRBJ2-7 13 - - TRBV20-1 TGCAGTGCAGAGCGGAGAAGCTCCTACGAGCAGTACTTC CSAERRSSYEQYF
TRBJ2-7 14 - TRBD2 TRBV4-1 TGCGCCAGCAGCCAGATAGCGGGAGGGCCGGAGCAGTACTTC CASSQIAGGPEQYF
TRBJ2-2 11 many - TRBV29-1 TGCAGCGTTTTAGAGGACGGGGAGCTGTTTTTT CSVLEDGELFF
TRBJ2-3 15 many TRBD1 TRBV5-5 TGTGCCAGCAGCTTTTACAGGGGGGCGGCAGATACGCAGTATTTT CASSFYRGAADTQYF
TRBJ1-6 16 - - TRBV6-2/TRBV6-3 TGTGCCAGCAGTTACTCGATAGGGCTCGAGGATTCACCCCTCCACTTT CASSYSIGLEDSPLHF